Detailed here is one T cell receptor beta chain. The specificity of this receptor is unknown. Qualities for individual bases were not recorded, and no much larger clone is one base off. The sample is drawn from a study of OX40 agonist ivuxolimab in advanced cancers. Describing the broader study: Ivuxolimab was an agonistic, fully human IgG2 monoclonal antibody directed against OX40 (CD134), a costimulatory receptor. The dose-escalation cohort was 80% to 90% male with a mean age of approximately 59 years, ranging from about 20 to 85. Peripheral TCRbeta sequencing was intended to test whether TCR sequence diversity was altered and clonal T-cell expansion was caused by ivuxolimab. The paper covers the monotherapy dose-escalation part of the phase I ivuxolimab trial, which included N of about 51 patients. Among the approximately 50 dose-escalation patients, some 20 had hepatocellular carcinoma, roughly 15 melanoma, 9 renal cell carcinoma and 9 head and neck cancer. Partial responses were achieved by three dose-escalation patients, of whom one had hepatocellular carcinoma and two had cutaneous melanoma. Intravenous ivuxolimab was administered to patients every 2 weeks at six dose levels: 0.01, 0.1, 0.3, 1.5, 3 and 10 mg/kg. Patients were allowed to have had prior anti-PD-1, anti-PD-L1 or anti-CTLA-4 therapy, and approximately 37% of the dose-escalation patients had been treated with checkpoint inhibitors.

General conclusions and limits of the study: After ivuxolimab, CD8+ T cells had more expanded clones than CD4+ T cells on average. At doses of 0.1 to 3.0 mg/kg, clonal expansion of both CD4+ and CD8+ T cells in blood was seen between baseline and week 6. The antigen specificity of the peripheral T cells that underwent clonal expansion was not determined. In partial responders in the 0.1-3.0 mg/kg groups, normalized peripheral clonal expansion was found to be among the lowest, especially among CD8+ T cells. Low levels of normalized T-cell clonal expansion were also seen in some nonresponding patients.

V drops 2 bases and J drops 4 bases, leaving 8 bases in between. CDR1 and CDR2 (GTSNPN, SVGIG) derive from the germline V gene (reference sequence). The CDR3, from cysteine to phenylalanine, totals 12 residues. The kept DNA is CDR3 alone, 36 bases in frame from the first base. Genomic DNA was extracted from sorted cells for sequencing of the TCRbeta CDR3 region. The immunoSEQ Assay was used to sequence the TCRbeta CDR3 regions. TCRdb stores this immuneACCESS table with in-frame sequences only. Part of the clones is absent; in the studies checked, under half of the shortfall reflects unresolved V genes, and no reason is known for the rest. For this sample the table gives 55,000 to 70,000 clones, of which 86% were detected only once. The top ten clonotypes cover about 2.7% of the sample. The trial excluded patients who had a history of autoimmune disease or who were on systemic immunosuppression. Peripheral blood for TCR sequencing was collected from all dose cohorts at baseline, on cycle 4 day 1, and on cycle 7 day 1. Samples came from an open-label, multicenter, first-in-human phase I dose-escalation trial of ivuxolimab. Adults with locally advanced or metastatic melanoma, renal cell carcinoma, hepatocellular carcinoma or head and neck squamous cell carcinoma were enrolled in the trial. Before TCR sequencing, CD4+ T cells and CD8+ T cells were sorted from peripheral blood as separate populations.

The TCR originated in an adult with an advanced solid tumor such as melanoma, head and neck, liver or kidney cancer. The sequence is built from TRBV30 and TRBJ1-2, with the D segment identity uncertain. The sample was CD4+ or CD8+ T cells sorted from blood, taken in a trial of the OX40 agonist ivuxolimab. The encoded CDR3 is CAWSPALYGYTF. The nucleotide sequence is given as TGTGCCTGGAGTCCCGCCCTCTATGGCTACACCTTC. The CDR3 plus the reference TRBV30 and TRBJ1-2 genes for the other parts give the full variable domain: SQTIHQWPATLVQPVGSPLSLECTVEGTSNPNLYWYRQAAGRGLQLLFYSVGIGQISSEVPQNLSASRPQDRQFILSSKKLLLSDSGFYLCAWSPALYGYTFGSGTRLTVV.